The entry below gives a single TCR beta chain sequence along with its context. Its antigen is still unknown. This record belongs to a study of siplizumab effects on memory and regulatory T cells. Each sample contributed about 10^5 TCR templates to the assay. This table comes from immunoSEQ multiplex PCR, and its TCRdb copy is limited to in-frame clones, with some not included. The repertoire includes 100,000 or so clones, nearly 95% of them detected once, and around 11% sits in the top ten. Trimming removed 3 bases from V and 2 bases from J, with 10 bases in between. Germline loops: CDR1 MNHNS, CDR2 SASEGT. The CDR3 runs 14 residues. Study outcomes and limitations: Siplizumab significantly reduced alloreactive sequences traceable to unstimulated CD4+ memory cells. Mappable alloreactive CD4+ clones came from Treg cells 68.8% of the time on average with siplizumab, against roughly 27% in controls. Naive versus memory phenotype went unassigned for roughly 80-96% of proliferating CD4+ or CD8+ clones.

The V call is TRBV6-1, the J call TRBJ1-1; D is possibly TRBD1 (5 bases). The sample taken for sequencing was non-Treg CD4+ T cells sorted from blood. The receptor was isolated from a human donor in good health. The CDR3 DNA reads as TGTGCCAGCAGTGAGAGGGGCCCTAACACTGAAGCTTTCTTT. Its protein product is CASSERGPNTEAFF.